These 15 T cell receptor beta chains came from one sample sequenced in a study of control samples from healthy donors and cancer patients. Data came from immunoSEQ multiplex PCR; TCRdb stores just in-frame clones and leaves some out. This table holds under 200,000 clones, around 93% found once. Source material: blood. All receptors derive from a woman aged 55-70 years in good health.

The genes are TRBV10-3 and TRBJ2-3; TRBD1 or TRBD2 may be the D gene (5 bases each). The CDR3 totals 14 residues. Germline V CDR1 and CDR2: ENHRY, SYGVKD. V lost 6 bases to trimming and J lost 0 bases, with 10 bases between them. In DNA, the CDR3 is TGTGCCATCAGGGTTGGGGGTAGCACAGATACGCAGTATTTT. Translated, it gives CAIRVGGSTDTQYF.

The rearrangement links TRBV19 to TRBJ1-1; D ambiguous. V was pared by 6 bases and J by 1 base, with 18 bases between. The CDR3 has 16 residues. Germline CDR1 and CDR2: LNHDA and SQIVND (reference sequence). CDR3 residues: CASSLVPVPSNTEAFF. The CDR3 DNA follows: TGTGCCAGTAGCCTAGTACCGGTTCCATCGAACACTGAAGCTTTCTTT.

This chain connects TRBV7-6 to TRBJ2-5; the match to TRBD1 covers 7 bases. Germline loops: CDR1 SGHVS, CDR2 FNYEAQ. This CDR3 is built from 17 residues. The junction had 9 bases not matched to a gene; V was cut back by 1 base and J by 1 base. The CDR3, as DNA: TGTGCCAGCAGCTTAGTCCCAGGACAGGAGCTCCAAGAGACCCAGTACTTC. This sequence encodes CASSLVPGQELQETQYF.

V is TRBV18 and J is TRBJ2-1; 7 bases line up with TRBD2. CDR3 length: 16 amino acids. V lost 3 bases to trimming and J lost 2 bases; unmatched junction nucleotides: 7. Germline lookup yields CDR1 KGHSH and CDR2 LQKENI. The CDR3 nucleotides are TGTGCCAGCTCACCCCGCGGGGGAAGTCCCTACAATGAGCAGTTCTTC. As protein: CASSPRGGSPYNEQFF.

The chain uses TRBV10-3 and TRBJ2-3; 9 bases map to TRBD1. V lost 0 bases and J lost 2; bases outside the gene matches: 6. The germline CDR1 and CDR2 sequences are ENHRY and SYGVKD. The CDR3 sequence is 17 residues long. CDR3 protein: CAISESTGQGFTDTQYF. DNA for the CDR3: TGTGCCATCAGTGAGTCTACGGGACAGGGATTCACAGATACGCAGTATTTT.

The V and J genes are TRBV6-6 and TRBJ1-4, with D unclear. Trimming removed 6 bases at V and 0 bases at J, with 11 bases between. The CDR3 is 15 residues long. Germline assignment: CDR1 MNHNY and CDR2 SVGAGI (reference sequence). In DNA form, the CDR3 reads TGTGCCAGCAGAGGATCCAGCACAACTAATGAAAAACTGTTTTTT. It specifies CASRGSSTTNEKLFF.

The CDR3 is CASSHPQGANEKLFF. In nucleotides, the CDR3 is TGCGCCAGCAGCCACCCCCAGGGAGCCAATGAAAAACTGTTTTTT. The chain is built from TRBV4-1 and TRBJ1-4; TRBD1 is a possible D gene (5 bases). The CDR3 extends over 15 amino acids. Trimming shortened V by 3 bases and J by 5 bases, and 13 bases separated the two germline ends. Germline lookup yields CDR1 MGHRA and CDR2 YSYEKL.

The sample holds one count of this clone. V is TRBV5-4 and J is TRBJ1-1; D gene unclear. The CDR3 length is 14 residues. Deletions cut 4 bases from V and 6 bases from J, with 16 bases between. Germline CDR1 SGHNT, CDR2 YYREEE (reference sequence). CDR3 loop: CASSKDLQVPEAFF. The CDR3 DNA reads TGTGCCAGCAGCAAGGACCTTCAAGTCCCTGAAGCTTTCTTT.

This CDR3 reads CASSSSTGTGNTIYF. Here the CDR3 DNA reads TGTGCCAGCAGCTCCTCGACAGGGACCGGAAACACCATATATTTT. The chain links TRBV7-8 to TRBJ1-3; 7 bases are shared with TRBD1. V was clipped by 4 bases and J by 4 bases; unmatched bases: 7. The CDR3 runs to 15 residues. CDR1 and CDR2 (germline): SGHVS, FQNEAQ. The complete variable domain, with remaining parts taken from reference TRBV7-8 and TRBJ1-3, reads GAGVSQSPRYKVAKRGQDVALRCDPISGHVSLFWYQQALGQGPEFLTYFQNEAQLDKSGLPSDRFFAERPEGSVSTLKIQRTQQEDSAVYLCASSSSTGTGNTIYFGEGSWLTVV.

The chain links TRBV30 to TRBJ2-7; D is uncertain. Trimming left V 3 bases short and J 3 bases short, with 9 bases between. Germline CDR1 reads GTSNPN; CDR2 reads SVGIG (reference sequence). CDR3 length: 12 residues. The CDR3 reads CAWSPTLYEQYF. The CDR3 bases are TGTGCCTGGAGCCCGACCCTCTACGAGCAGTACTTC.

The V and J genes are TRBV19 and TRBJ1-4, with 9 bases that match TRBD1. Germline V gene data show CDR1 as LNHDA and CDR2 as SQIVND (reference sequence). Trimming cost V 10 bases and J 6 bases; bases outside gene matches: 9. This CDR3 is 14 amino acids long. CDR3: CATLKGQGYEKLFF. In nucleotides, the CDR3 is TGTGCCACCCTGAAGGGACAGGGTTATGAAAAACTGTTTTTT.

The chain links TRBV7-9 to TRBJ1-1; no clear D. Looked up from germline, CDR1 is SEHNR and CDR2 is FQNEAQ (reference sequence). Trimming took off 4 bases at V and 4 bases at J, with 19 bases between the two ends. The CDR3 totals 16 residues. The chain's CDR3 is CASSSGGPSRPTEAFF. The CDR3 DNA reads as TGTGCCAGCAGCTCAGGCGGCCCCTCACGACCCACTGAAGCTTTCTTT.

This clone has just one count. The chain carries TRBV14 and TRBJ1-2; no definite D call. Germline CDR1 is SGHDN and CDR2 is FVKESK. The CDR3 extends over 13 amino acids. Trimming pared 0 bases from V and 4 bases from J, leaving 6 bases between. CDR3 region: CASSQDLAYGYTF. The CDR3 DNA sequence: TGTGCCAGCAGCCAAGATTTGGCCTATGGCTACACCTTC.

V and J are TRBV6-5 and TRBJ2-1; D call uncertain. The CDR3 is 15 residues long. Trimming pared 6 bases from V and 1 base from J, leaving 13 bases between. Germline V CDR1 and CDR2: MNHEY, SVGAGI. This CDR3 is CASRRAAGSYNEQFF. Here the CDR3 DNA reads TGTGCCAGCAGGAGAGCCGCCGGGTCCTACAATGAGCAGTTCTTC.

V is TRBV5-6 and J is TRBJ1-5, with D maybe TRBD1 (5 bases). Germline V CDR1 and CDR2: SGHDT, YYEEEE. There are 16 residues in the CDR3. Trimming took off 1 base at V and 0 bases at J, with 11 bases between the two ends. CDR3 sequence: CASSLRGWYSNQPQHF. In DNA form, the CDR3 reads TGTGCCAGCAGCTTGCGGGGGTGGTATAGCAATCAGCCCCAGCATTTT.